These T cell receptor beta chains were read from a single sample in a study of regulatory T cells in long-lasting Graves disease. TCRdb re-derived calls from the multiplex PCR reads in MiXCR, one entry per CDR3 protein. The table includes a few hundred thousand distinct CDR3 sequences, 20% to 25% detected once. Sequencing used peripheral blood mononuclear cells (PBMCs), obtained when the disease was refractory, from a patient treated with antithyroid drugs. These TCRs come from a female donor with Graves disease. Both conserved end residues are part of each CDR3. Fields, in order: clone size, V gene, CDR3 protein. Clone size is not always given. Where it is, it says once, few, many or a class for expanded clones.

clone size: -
V gene: TRBV7-2
CDR3 protein: CASRKLALNTGELFF

clone size: few
V gene: TRBV10-1
CDR3 protein: CASSEGLQETQYF

clone size: many
V gene: TRBV12-3/TRBV12-4
CDR3 protein: CASPRGVHEQYF

clone size: few
V gene: TRBV20-1
CDR3 protein: CSAVPGISYEQYF

clone size: -
V gene: TRBV4-1
CDR3 protein: CASSPLPSIGNEQFF

clone size: -
V gene: TRBV13
CDR3 protein: CASSSSGWGGKNIQYF

clone size: many
V gene: TRBV4-3
CDR3 protein: CASSPGKSGYTF

clone size: -
V gene: TRBV4-3
CDR3 protein: CASSQQTATFSGANVLTF

clone size: many
V gene: TRBV7-2
CDR3 protein: CASSGVGTGAYEQYF

clone size: -
V gene: TRBV7-9
CDR3 protein: CASSLAEFGAAGYTF

clone size: -
V gene: TRBV28
CDR3 protein: CASRTGTGDYNEQFF